The sequence of this TCR beta chain was determined in a study of a mutant IDH1 vaccine in newly diagnosed glioma. Points on this clone: Its antigen remains unknown.

V dropped 4 bases and J dropped 7 bases, with 13 bases sitting between them. From germline, CDR1 is SQVTM and CDR2 ANQGSEA. The length of the CDR3 is 13 residues. Sequencing used immunoSEQ multiplex PCR; TCRdb keeps in-frame clones, though not all of them. The table lists roughly 86,000 clones, roughly four fifths of them singletons. Time point specified: week 47, end of study. Topical imiquimod was applied with each vaccine dose, which held 300 ug of mutant IDH1 20-mer peptide. The sequences come from PBMCs, collected from a glioma patient whose treatment included an IDH1 peptide vaccine. This clonotype was sampled from a man between 35 and 55 years old with glioma. The chain combines TRBV29-1 with TRBJ2-2, with a possible D match to TRBD2 (6 bases). The DNA for the CDR3 is TGCAGCGTTGTTGGGACTTCCTTCGGGGAGCTGTTTTTT. Encoded protein: CSVVGTSFGELFF.